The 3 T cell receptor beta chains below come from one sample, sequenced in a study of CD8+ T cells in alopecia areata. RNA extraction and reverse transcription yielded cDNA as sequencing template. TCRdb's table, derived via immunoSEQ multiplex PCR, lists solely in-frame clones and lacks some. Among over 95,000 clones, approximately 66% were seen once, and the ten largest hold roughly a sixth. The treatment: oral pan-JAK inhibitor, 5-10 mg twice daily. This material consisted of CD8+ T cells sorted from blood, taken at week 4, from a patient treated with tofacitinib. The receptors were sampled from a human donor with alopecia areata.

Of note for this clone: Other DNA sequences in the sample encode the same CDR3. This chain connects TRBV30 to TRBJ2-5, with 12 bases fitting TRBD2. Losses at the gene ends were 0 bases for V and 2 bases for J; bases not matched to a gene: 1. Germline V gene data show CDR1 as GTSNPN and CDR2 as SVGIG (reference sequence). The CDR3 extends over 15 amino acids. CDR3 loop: CAWSVGTSGQETQYF. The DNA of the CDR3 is TGTGCCTGGAGTGTCGGGACTAGCGGGCAAGAGACCCAGTACTTC.

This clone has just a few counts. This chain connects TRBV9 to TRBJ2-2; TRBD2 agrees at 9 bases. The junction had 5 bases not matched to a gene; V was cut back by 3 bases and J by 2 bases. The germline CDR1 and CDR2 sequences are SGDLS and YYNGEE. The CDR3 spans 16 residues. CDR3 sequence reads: CASSALAGLNTGELFF. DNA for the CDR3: TGTGCCAGCAGCGCCCTAGCGGGGTTAAACACCGGGGAGCTGTTTTTT.

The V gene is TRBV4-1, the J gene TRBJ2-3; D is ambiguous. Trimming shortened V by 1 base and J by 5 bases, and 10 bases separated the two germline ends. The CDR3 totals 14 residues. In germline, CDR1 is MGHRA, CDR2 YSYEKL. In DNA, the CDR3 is TGCGCCAGCAGCCAAGTGGGTACCCAAGATACGCAGTATTTT. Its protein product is CASSQVGTQDTQYF.